The present entry profiles one T cell receptor (beta chain) with its context. This sample stems from a study of blood T cell repertoires in COVID-19. The wider study: Samples of COVID-19 (acute and convalescent) were obtained from the United States, Italy and Spain.

From germline, CDR1 is SGDLS and CDR2 YYNGEE. The CDR3 has 14 amino acids. V was trimmed by 0 bases and J by 5 bases, leaving 8 bases between them. The assay was immunoSEQ multiplex PCR, and TCRdb's table has in-frame clones only and misses some. The sample carries just over 650,000 clones, about 90% recorded once. The material sequenced was peripheral blood. This TCR was recovered from a woman aged 18-29 years with acute or convalescent COVID-19. This rearrangement joins TRBV9 to TRBJ1-4; D unclear. CDR3 DNA sequence: TGTGCCAGCAGCGTAGGACTCTCGAATGAAAAACTGTTTTTT. Its translation: CASSVGLSNEKLFF.